This TCR beta chain was found in a study of shared clonotypes between healthy human individuals. About this clone: Its target is not known.

The CDR3 totals 20 residues. The germline CDR1 and CDR2 sequences are MNHEY and SMNVEV (reference sequence). Trimming took 8 bases from V and 5 from J; bases not matched to a gene: 29. Overall study results and limits: Clonotypes that were shared across a few donors made up 4% to 6% of naive CD4 clonotypes.

Assay: immunoSEQ multiplex PCR; the TCRdb copy retains only in-frame clones and omits some. The repertoire holds approximately 1,500,000 clones, with under 99% as singletons. This sequence joins TRBV27 and TRBJ2-7; 8 bases line up with TRBD1. The sample was naive CD4+ T cells sorted from blood. As to subset: CD45RA+ positively selected. The sequence derives from a man in his thirties or forties in good health. The CDR3 reads CASHFIDQLRSGQGEDEQYF. The DNA for the CDR3 is TGTGCCAGCCACTTTATAGACCAACTCCGGTCAGGACAGGGAGAGGACGAGCAGTACTTC.